One sample yielded the 10 T cell receptor beta chains listed below, sequenced in a study of blood T cell repertoires in COVID-19. The table came from immunoSEQ multiplex PCR; TCRdb's copy has only in-frame clones and leaves some out. The sample holds about 220,000 clones, around 91% seen once. The specimen sequenced was PBMCs or T cells enriched from blood (not recorded which). Receptor source: a woman between 18 and 29 years old in a cohort exposed to, infected with or recovered from COVID-19 (not recorded which).

The chain carries TRBV11-3 and TRBJ1-5; D may be TRBD1 (6 bases). The germline V and J ends were trimmed by 0 bases and 5 bases, with 11 bases remaining between them. This CDR3 is 15 amino acids long. The germline gives CDR1 SGHNT, CDR2 YENEEA. CDR3 sequence (DNA): TGTGCCAGCAGCTTAGATCGGGGGGGCCATCAGCCCCAGCATTTT. Its protein product is CASSLDRGGHQPQHF.

A single count supports this clone. The chain is built from TRBV18 and TRBJ1-4; D perhaps matches TRBD1 (6 bases). The CDR3 totals 14 residues. Germline CDR1 and CDR2: KGHSH and LQKENI. V dropped 5 bases and J dropped 7 bases, with 14 bases sitting between them. CDR3 in DNA: TGTGCCAGCTCAATCGAAACAGGGCGTGAAAAACTGTTTTTT. This gives the protein CASSIETGREKLFF.

This chain uses TRBV7-3 with TRBJ2-7, with 9 bases matching TRBD1. Germline V CDR1 and CDR2: SGHTA, FQGTGA. V was clipped by 1 base and J by 2 bases; unmatched bases: 3. The CDR3 spans 15 residues. CDR3 DNA sequence: TGTGCCAGCAGCTTAAAGGGACAGGGTGCCTACGAGCAGTACTTC. This gives the protein CASSLKGQGAYEQYF.

J is TRBJ2-1 and V is TRBV7-9, with 9 bases matching TRBD2. Germline V gives CDR1 SEHNR, CDR2 FQNEAQ (reference sequence). CDR3 length: 16 amino acids. Trimming removed 3 bases from V and 6 bases from J; junction bases left unmatched: 9. The CDR3 protein is CASSLVAGGPANEQFF. Here the CDR3 DNA reads TGTGCCAGCAGCTTGGTGGCGGGAGGGCCTGCCAATGAGCAGTTCTTC.

The rearrangement uses TRBV6-6 and TRBJ2-5; tentative D call: TRBD1 (6 bases). CDR1 is MNHNY and CDR2 is SVGAGI in the germline V gene (reference sequence). The CDR3 length is 15 residues. Trimming left V 7 bases short and J 4 bases short, with 19 bases between. The CDR3 here is CASTKLQGPIETQYF. Here the CDR3 DNA reads TGTGCCAGCACTAAACTACAGGGCCCTATAGAGACCCAGTACTTC.

Note on this clone: This specimen includes other DNA sequences encoding the same CDR3. This rearrangement joins TRBV4-2 to TRBJ2-3; unclear D gene. Germline loops: CDR1 LGHNA, CDR2 YNFKEQ. This CDR3 is 13 amino acids long. The V end was cut by 1 base, the J end by 6 bases, with 8 bases between. This CDR3 is CASSQVESDTQYF. DNA for the CDR3: TGTGCCAGCAGCCAAGTTGAGTCCGATACGCAGTATTTT.

The chain carries TRBV5-1 and TRBJ1-6; TRBD1 matches at 8 bases. V gave up 4 bases and J gave up 1 base; unmatched junction bases: 7. Germline V gene data show CDR1 as SGHRS and CDR2 as YFSETQ. The CDR3 runs 17 residues. This chain's CDR3 is CASSDGQGGSYNSPLHF. The CDR3 bases are TGCGCCAGCAGCGACGGACAGGGAGGGTCCTATAATTCACCCCTCCACTTT.

The V gene is TRBV18, the J gene TRBJ1-1; D possibly corresponds to TRBD1 (6 bases). The CDR3 totals 13 residues. Germline lookup yields CDR1 KGHSH and CDR2 LQKENI. V lost 8 bases and J 4 bases, leaving 14 bases between the germline ends. The CDR3 sequence is CASGQGPGTEAFF. Written as DNA, the CDR3 is TGTGCCAGCGGGCAGGGGCCGGGCACTGAAGCTTTCTTT.

This rearrangement joins TRBV12-1 to TRBJ1-5; the table's D call TRBD1 went unverified against the DNA. TRBV12-1 is tagged as a pseudogene. This CDR3 contains 19 residues. CDR3 nucleotide sequence: TGTGCCAGCAGCTCCGGGTTTTGGGCAGGGAAAGATTTCAATCAGCCCCAGCATTTT. The encoded protein is CASSSGFWAGKDFNQPQHF.

This clone was recorded a few times. The chain joins TRBV6-1 to TRBJ2-5; D perhaps matches TRBD1 (6 bases). The V end was cut by 1 base, the J end by 4 bases, with 10 bases between. The CDR3 covers 14 residues. Per the germline V gene, CDR1 is MNHNS and CDR2 is SASEGT. CDR3 sequence (DNA): TGTGCCAGCAGTGAAGACAGGGTTTCAGAGACCCAGTACTTC. It yields the protein CASSEDRVSETQYF.